This is a list of T cell receptor beta chains from one sample in a study of control samples from healthy donors and cancer patients. The data were produced by immunoSEQ multiplex PCR, yet TCRdb's version contains in-frame clones alone and is incomplete. The table records fewer than 20,000 clones, more than 70% of them present only once. Sequencing was performed on PBMCs. Receptors originate from a woman aged 70-85 years with colorectal cancer. Each CDR3 is given with its conserved first and last residue. The D gene is left open where the match is weak. The size field is filled for only some rows; it gives once, few, many or a size class.

J gene | V gene | D gene | clone size | CDR3 DNA | CDR3 protein
TRBJ1-2 | TRBV20-1 | - | - | TGCAGTGGCAACAGCAACTATGGCTACACCTTC | CSGNSNYGYTF
TRBJ2-6 | TRBV7-2 | - | few | TGTGCCAGCAGCTGGGGGTCTGGGGCCAACGTCCTGACTTTC | CASSWGSGANVLTF
TRBJ1-5 | TRBV19 | TRBD1 | - | TGTGCCAGTAGTGGACAGGGAACCATTAGCAATCAGCCCCAGCATTTT | CASSGQGTISNQPQHF
TRBJ1-6 | TRBV7-2 | - | - | TGTGCCAGCAGCTTAGGGGCAGGGAATTCACCCCTCCACTTT | CASSLGAGNSPLHF
TRBJ1-1 | TRBV5-5 | TRBD1 | - | TGTGCCAGCAGCTTGAGAGAGTCCATGAACAGGGGAGCTTTCTTT | CASSLRESMNRGAFF
TRBJ2-5 | TRBV4-2 | - | - | TGTGCCAGCAGCCAAGGCCCTCGGGAGACCCAGTACTTC | CASSQGPRETQYF
TRBJ1-4 | TRBV5-1 | - | - | TGCGCCAGCAGTGAACAGGGCGCGGTAACTAATGAAAAACTGTTTTTT | CASSEQGAVTNEKLFF
TRBJ2-1 | TRBV5-1 | TRBD2 | medium-sized | TGCGCCAGCAGCTTGGCCGGGCTAGCGGTCTACAATGAGCAGTTCTTC | CASSLAGLAVYNEQFF
TRBJ2-2 | TRBV4-2 | - | once | TGTGCCAGCAGCCAAGCGCGGGGAGGAGGGGGAACCGGGGAGCTGTTTTTT | CASSQARGGGGTGELFF
TRBJ2-7 | TRBV5-4 | - | - | TGTGCCAGCAGCTATACCGACAGCTACGAGCAGTACTTC | CASSYTDSYEQYF
TRBJ2-7 | TRBV5-1 | TRBD2 | - | TGCGCCAGCAGCGCCGGGACTAGCGGCTACGAGCAGTACTTC | CASSAGTSGYEQYF
TRBJ1-1 | TRBV27 | - | - | TGTGCCAGCACCAGAGGCACTGAAGCTTTCTTT | CASTRGTEAFF
TRBJ2-2 | TRBV4-2 | TRBD1 | - | TGTGCCAGCACCCTTACACAGGGGACGAACACCGGGGAGCTGTTTTTT | CASTLTQGTNTGELFF
TRBJ2-7 | TRBV27 | - | - | TGTGCCAGCAGTTTAAAACTCTCCTACGAGCAGTACTTC | CASSLKLSYEQYF
TRBJ2-7 | TRBV12-3/TRBV12-4 | - | - | TGTGCCAGCAGTGGGGGTTCACGGCAGTACTTC | CASSGGSRQYF
TRBJ2-7 | TRBV12-5 | - | - | TGTGCTAGTGGTCTCGTACTAGGCCCGACGGGGAACGAGCAGTACTTC | CASGLVLGPTGNEQYF
TRBJ2-1 | TRBV14 | - | few | TGTGCCAGCAGCCAAGCCCGCCTAGCGAATGAGCAGTTCTTC | CASSQARLANEQFF